These 21 T cell receptor beta chains came from one sample sequenced in a study of blood T cell repertoires in COVID-19. Here immunoSEQ multiplex PCR was the method, and the copy in TCRdb shows in-frame clones only, minus some. The profile covers about 160,000 clones, with around 84% appearing a single time and approximately 8% taken by the ten largest. Sequencing was carried out using PBMCs or T cells enriched from blood (not recorded which). These receptors all stem from a woman in her forties or fifties who had recovered from COVID-19.

The rearrangement uses TRBV27 and TRBJ2-1; the D gene is possibly TRBD2 (5 bases). Germline V lookup: CDR1 MNHEY, CDR2 SMNVEV (reference sequence). The CDR3 has 16 residues. V lost 2 bases to trimming and J lost 4 bases, with 15 bases between them. The DNA for the CDR3 is TGTGCCAGCAGTTTAGACCGAGCGGTCCTTTACAATGAGCAGTTCTTC. Its translation: CASSLDRAVLYNEQFF.

The rearrangement joins TRBV9 to TRBJ1-3, with D possibly being TRBD1 (6 bases). The CDR3 is made up of 18 amino acids. CDR1 is SGDLS and CDR2 is YYNGEE in the germline V gene. V was trimmed by 3 bases and J by 0 bases, leaving 19 bases between them. CDR3 region: CASSEGQTGNFSGNTIYF. The CDR3 nucleotides read TGTGCCAGCAGCGAAGGACAAACAGGGAACTTCTCTGGAAACACCATATATTTT.

The rearrangement joins TRBV4-1 to TRBJ2-7, with TRBD1 matching over 8 bases. This CDR3 has 16 amino acids. With V trimmed by 4 bases and J by 4 bases, 12 bases remained unmatched. The germline V gene encodes CDR1 MGHRA and CDR2 YSYEKL. The CDR3 bases are TGCGCCAGCAGCCCCGACAGGGGAGCCCCGAGATACGAGCAGTACTTC. Amino acids: CASSPDRGAPRYEQYF.

To note about this clone: One end of the junction does not line up with germline, which may come from a read error. This chain joins TRBV3-1 (or the pseudogene TRBV3-2) and TRBJ2-1, with 8 bases aligning to TRBD2. The CDR3 loop spans 15 amino acids. Germline V CDR1 and CDR2: LGHDT, YNNKEL (reference sequence). The CDR3 DNA follows: TGTGCCCGCAGCCGGGGGGGGAGGGCAGCACATGAGCAGTTCTTC. Its protein product is CARSRGGRAAHEQFF.

The chain links TRBV19 to TRBJ2-5; 8 nucleotides line up with TRBD2. V lost 6 bases and J lost 5; bases outside the gene matches: 5. The CDR3 spans 13 residues. Looked up from germline, CDR1 is LNHDA and CDR2 is SQIVND (reference sequence). The CDR3 coding sequence is TGTGCCAGTAGCGGGAGGGAGGGTGAGACCCAGTACTTC. Protein sequence: CASSGREGETQYF. The variable domain in full, completed from reference TRBV19 and TRBJ2-5, reads DGGITQSPKYLFRKEGQNVTLSCEQNLNHDAMYWYRQDPGQGLRLIYYSQIVNDFQKGDIAEGYSVSREKKESFPLTVTSAQKNPTAFYLCASSGREGETQYFGPGTRLLVL.

As to this clone: Other nucleotide sequences in the sample specify the same CDR3. This chain links TRBV28 with TRBJ1-5; D perhaps matches TRBD1 (5 bases). The CDR3 loop spans 15 amino acids. V was clipped by 2 bases and J by 0 bases, with 8 bases between them. Germline V gene sequence: CDR1 MDHEN, CDR2 SYDVKM. The CDR3 sequence: CASSLRQGSNQPQHF. CDR3 nucleotides: TGTGCCAGCAGTTTACGCCAGGGTAGCAATCAGCCCCAGCATTTT. Full variable domain (rest looked up from reference TRBV28 and TRBJ1-5): DVKVTQSSRYLVKRTGEKVFLECVQDMDHENMFWYRQDPGLGLRLIYFSYDVKMKEKGDIPEGYSVSREKKERFSLILESASTNQTSMYLCASSLRQGSNQPQHFGDGTRLSIL.

V usage is TRBV5-1 and J usage is TRBJ2-6, with D uncertain. The CDR3 runs to 16 residues. Trimming pared 4 bases from V and 2 bases from J, leaving 13 bases between. Germline V gives CDR1 SGHRS, CDR2 YFSETQ. The CDR3 is CASSPATGPGANVLTF. Here the CDR3 DNA reads TGCGCCAGCAGCCCCGCTACTGGTCCTGGGGCCAACGTCCTGACTTTC.

The genes are TRBV5-4 and TRBJ1-1, with a possible D match to TRBD1 (5 bases). The CDR3 runs to 15 residues. Germline CDR1 and CDR2: SGHNT and YYREEE (reference sequence). V was pared by 0 bases and J by 0 bases, with 9 bases between. The chain's CDR3 is CASSLVGGMNTEAFF. CDR3 nucleotide sequence: TGTGCCAGCAGCTTGGTCGGGGGAATGAACACTGAAGCTTTCTTT. The whole variable domain, remainder taken from reference TRBV5-4 and TRBJ1-1, is ETGVTQSPTHLIKTRGQQVTLRCSSQSGHNTVSWYQQALGQGPQFIFQYYREEENGRGNFPPRFSGLQFPNYSSELNVNALELDDSALYLCASSLVGGMNTEAFFGQGTRLTVV.

The rearrangement uses TRBV5-6 and TRBJ1-2; 7 positions match TRBD1. The J segment lost 7 bases and the V segment lost 4 bases, leaving 25 bases of the junction unmatched. The CDR3 has 19 amino acids. Germline-derived CDR1 and CDR2 are SGHDT and YYEEEE. The CDR3 bases are TGTGCCAGCAGCCGAATGTTGGTCGCTCAGACAGGGAAGTCTCTTGGCTACACCTTC. This gives the protein CASSRMLVAQTGKSLGYTF.

V usage is TRBV28 and J usage is TRBJ2-7, with D maybe TRBD1 (7 bases). V gave up 6 bases and J gave up 2 bases, with 17 bases separating them. The CDR3 runs 15 residues. CDR1 and CDR2 (germline): MDHEN, SYDVKM. The CDR3 sequence: CASRGAGQQPYEQYF. CDR3 sequence (DNA): TGTGCCAGCAGAGGCGCGGGACAGCAGCCCTACGAGCAGTACTTC. Full variable domain (remainder filled in from reference TRBV28 and TRBJ2-7): DVKVTQSSRYLVKRTGEKVFLECVQDMDHENMFWYRQDPGLGLRLIYFSYDVKMKEKGDIPEGYSVSREKKERFSLILESASTNQTSMYLCASRGAGQQPYEQYFGPGTRLTVT.

The V gene is TRBV29-1, the J gene TRBJ1-1, with unresolved D. CDR3 size: 11 residues. Trimming removed 4 bases from V and 3 bases from J, with 6 bases in between. The germline CDR1 and CDR2 sequences are SQVTM and ANQGSEA. CDR3: CSVALYTEAFF. DNA of the CDR3: TGCAGCGTTGCTTTGTACACTGAAGCTTTCTTT.

The gene calls are TRBV2 and TRBJ1-5, with TRBD1 matching over 9 bases. The length of the CDR3 is 16 residues. The J segment lost 5 bases and the V segment lost 4 bases, leaving 9 bases of the junction unmatched. From germline, CDR1 is SNHLY and CDR2 FYNNEI. The DNA of the CDR3 is TGTGCCAGCAGTGCGCGGTTGGGACAGGGATATCAGCCCCAGCATTTT. Its translation: CASSARLGQGYQPQHF.

The chain uses TRBV29-1 and TRBJ1-5; 7 nucleotides match TRBD1. This CDR3 spans 15 amino acids. Trimming removed 4 bases from V and 1 base from J; junction bases left unmatched: 7. Germline CDR1 and CDR2: SQVTM and ANQGSEA. CDR3 coding DNA: TGCAGCGTTGTTTTCGGGACAGTAAGCAATCAGCCCCAGCATTTT. It translates to CSVVFGTVSNQPQHF.

The genes are TRBV28 and TRBJ1-6; 7 positions agree with TRBD1. Per the germline V gene, CDR1 is MDHEN and CDR2 is SYDVKM. V was pared by 6 bases and J by 2 bases, with 7 bases of the junction left unmatched. This CDR3 is built from 16 residues. Here the CDR3 reads CASSLNRGAYNSPLHF. As DNA, the CDR3 is TGTGCCAGCAGCCTTAACAGGGGCGCCTATAATTCACCCCTCCACTTT. Supplemented by reference TRBV28 and TRBJ1-6, the full variable domain reads DVKVTQSSRYLVKRTGEKVFLECVQDMDHENMFWYRQDPGLGLRLIYFSYDVKMKEKGDIPEGYSVSREKKERFSLILESASTNQTSMYLCASSLNRGAYNSPLHFGNGTRLTVT.

This chain joins TRBV5-1 and TRBJ2-7; 7 nucleotides match TRBD1. The CDR3 is made up of 15 amino acids. Germline V CDR1 and CDR2: SGHRS, YFSETQ. V was pared by 2 bases and J by 2 bases, with 7 bases of the junction left unmatched. The CDR3: CASSLQDRPTYEQYF. CDR3 bases: TGCGCCAGCAGCTTACAGGACAGGCCTACCTACGAGCAGTACTTC.

This chain connects TRBV11-3 to TRBJ1-1; D gene uncertain. The germline CDR1 and CDR2 sequences are SGHNT and YENEEA. This CDR3 contains 13 residues. Trimming removed 3 bases from V and 7 bases from J, with 12 bases in between. CDR3 amino acids: CASSFSPELEAFF. The CDR3 DNA sequence: TGTGCCAGCAGCTTCAGTCCGGAGCTTGAAGCTTTCTTT.

The CDR3 region has the DNA TGTGCCAGCAGCTTAGTCTCCAGGGGATACGATCAGCCCCAGCATTTT. This encodes CASSLVSRGYDQPQHF. This chain uses TRBV7-9 with TRBJ1-5; D perhaps matches TRBD1 (6 bases). CDR1 SEHNR and CDR2 FQNEAQ come from the germline V gene (reference sequence). V lost 1 base and J 5 bases, leaving 15 bases between the germline ends. The CDR3 has 16 amino acids.

This clone was seen a handful of times. This chain links TRBV7-2 with TRBJ1-2; D is possibly TRBD1 (5 bases). Trimming removed 3 bases from V and 7 bases from J, with 21 bases in between. Looked up from germline, CDR1 is SGHTA and CDR2 is FQGNSA. The CDR3 totals 16 residues. The CDR3 DNA follows: TGTGCCAGCAGCTTGTCATCCCCTTCAGGGACTGCTGGCTACACCTTC. Amino acid sequence: CASSLSSPSGTAGYTF. The entire variable domain, with the rest obtained from reference TRBV7-2 and TRBJ1-2, is as follows: GAGVSQSPSNKVTEKGKDVELRCDPISGHTALYWYRQSLGQGLEFLIYFQGNSAPDKSGLPSDRFSAERTGGSVSTLTIQRTQQEDSAVYLCASSLSSPSGTAGYTFGSGTRLTVV.

In this sample, this clone turned up a few times. The rearrangement joins TRBV12-3 or TRBV12-4 to TRBJ2-7, with D hard to call. The length of the CDR3 is 13 residues. V was shortened by 3 bases and J by 0 bases, with 6 bases between the two germline ends. CDR3 region: CASSLYGSYEQYF. The CDR3 DNA follows: TGTGCCAGCAGTTTGTACGGCTCCTACGAGCAGTACTTC.

V and J are TRBV18 and TRBJ2-1, with 8 bases lining up with TRBD2. This CDR3 spans 16 amino acids. From germline, CDR1 is KGHSH and CDR2 LQKENI. V shed 0 bases and J 8 bases; nucleotides not matched to a gene: 9. Here the CDR3 reads CASSPPSGGGKDEQFF. CDR3 nucleotides: TGTGCCAGCTCACCACCCAGTGGCGGGGGGAAAGATGAGCAGTTCTTC.

The DNA of the CDR3 is TGTGCCACCAGTGTAAATAACTATGGCTACACCTTC. As protein: CATSVNNYGYTF. The J gene is TRBJ1-2, the V gene TRBV24-1; D is unresolved. This CDR3 has 12 amino acids. The germline V gene encodes CDR1 KGHDR and CDR2 SFDVKD. The V end was cut by 5 bases, the J end by 1 base, with 4 bases between.